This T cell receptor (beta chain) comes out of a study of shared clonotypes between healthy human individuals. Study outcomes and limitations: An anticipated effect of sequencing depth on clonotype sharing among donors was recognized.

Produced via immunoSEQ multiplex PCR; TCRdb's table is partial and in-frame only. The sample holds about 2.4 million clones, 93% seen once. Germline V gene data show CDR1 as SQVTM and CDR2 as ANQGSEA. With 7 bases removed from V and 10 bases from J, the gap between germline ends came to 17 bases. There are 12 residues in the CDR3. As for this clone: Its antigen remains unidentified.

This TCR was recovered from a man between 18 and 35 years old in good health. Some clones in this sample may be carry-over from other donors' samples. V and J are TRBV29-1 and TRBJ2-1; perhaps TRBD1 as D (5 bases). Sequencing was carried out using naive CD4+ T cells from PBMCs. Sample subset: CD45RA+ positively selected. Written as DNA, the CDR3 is TGCAGCGCAACGGGTCAGGGCCGAGAGCAGTTCTTC. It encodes CSATGQGREQFF.